What follows are 3 T cell receptor beta chains derived from one specimen sequenced in a study of metastatic and nonmetastatic thyroid tumors. MiXCR re-clonotyped the PCR reads for TCRdb. Of tens of thousands of clones listed, 20% to 25% are singletons. Among the patients, none had received any treatment before thyroid surgery. The sample consisted of blood. The receptors were gathered from a female donor with papillary thyroid cancer or a benign thyroid nodule (not recorded which). Some clones in this sample may be carry-over from other donors' samples.

This clone was seen once. The rearrangement joins TRBV20-1 to TRBJ2-2; D may be TRBD2 (6 bases). Germline V gene data show CDR1 as DFQATT and CDR2 as SNEGSKA (reference sequence). This CDR3 contains 14 residues. V was clipped by 3 bases and J by 2 bases, with 10 bases between them. The CDR3 reads CSASGRANTGELFF. The DNA for the CDR3 is TGCAGTGCTAGCGGGAGAGCTAACACCGGGGAGCTGTTTTTT.

V is TRBV19 and J is TRBJ1-1, with unresolved D. CDR3 size: 13 residues. CDR1 is LNHDA, CDR2 SQIVND, per germline (reference sequence). The germline V and J ends were trimmed by 4 bases and 0 bases, with 6 bases remaining between them. CDR3 in amino acids: CASSTSMNTEAFF. The CDR3 region has the DNA TGTGCCAGTAGTACCTCCATGAACACTGAAGCTTTCTTT. The entire variable domain, with the rest obtained from reference TRBV19 and TRBJ1-1, is as follows: DGGITQSPKYLFRKEGQNVTLSCEQNLNHDAMYWYRQDPGQGLRLIYYSQIVNDFQKGDIAEGYSVSREKKESFPLTVTSAQKNPTAFYLCASSTSMNTEAFFGQGTRLTVV.

Ten or more counts support this clone. This chain joins TRBV20-1 and TRBJ1-4; 9 bases are a match to TRBD1. This CDR3 is 13 amino acids long. Germline V CDR1 and CDR2: DFQATT, SNEGSKA (reference sequence). After removal of 4 bases from V and 6 bases from J, the junction contained 3 bases not matched to a gene. The CDR3 is CSAIGTGYEKLFF. CDR3 sequence (DNA): TGCAGTGCTATAGGGACAGGGTATGAAAAACTGTTTTTT.